Reported below is one T cell receptor beta chain. The entry originates in a study of T-cell memory formation after mild COVID-19. Background on the study: The study found TCR clusters largely donor specific.

After removal of 7 bases from V and 5 bases from J, the junction contained 16 bases not matched to a gene. The CDR3 extends over 16 amino acids. Germline CDR1 SGHTA, CDR2 FQGNSA. 5'RACE with constant-segment primers built TCRalpha and TCRbeta cDNA libraries with UMIs. TCRdb called the 5' RACE reads again in MiXCR, with one record for every CDR3 protein. The sample includes under 550,000 distinct CDR3 sequences, more than 15% of them seen just once. Sequenced material: PBMCs or a T cell subset sorted from them (not recorded which). The chain has TRBV7-2 and TRBJ1-1, with 7 bases identical to TRBD1. The receptor comes from a man younger than 30 who had mild COVID-19 (a few samples of this study predate the infection). Cell type and time point are not known. As DNA, the CDR3 is TGTGCCAGCAACCGGGACAGCGTCATGTCCACTACTGAAGCTTTCTTT. Amino acid sequence: CASNRDSVMSTTEAFF.